The rows below give T cell receptor beta chains drawn from one sample of a study of blood T cell repertoires in COVID-19. Clones were read by immunoSEQ multiplex PCR, and TCRdb kept only the in-frame ones, dropping some. This repertoire shows tens of thousands of clones, approximately 85% found once; its top ten account for over 25%. Material: peripheral blood. Every receptor here comes from a human donor with active COVID-19. The donor label of this sample is uncertain. Both conserved end residues are part of each CDR3. D genes are given only for firm matches. Only part of the rows carry a size: once, few, many, or a class if the clone is expanded.

CASSSSYGGTQYF,TGTGCCAGCAGCTCATCCTACGGGGGTACGCAGTATTTT,TRBV9,.,TRBJ2-3,.
CASKQGRATNEKLFF,TGTGCCAGCAAACAGGGGCGTGCAACTAATGAAAAACTGTTTTTT,TRBV11-2,TRBD1,TRBJ1-4,.
CASSSTPYYEQYF,TGTGCCAGCAGCTCAACCCCCTATTACGAGCAGTACTTC,TRBV7-2,.,TRBJ2-7,.
CASIRQGTETQYF,TGTGCCAGCATCCGACAGGGGACGGAGACCCAGTACTTC,TRBV6-5,TRBD1,TRBJ2-5,.
CASSSGNTEAFF,TGTGCCAGCAGTTCAGGGAACACTGAAGCTTTCTTT,TRBV12-3/TRBV12-4,.,TRBJ1-1,.
CASSQVYVGRAGEQYF,TGCGCCAGCAGCCAAGTATATGTCGGGAGGGCCGGCGAGCAGTACTTC,TRBV4-1,TRBD2,TRBJ2-7,.
CASSPGGETQYF,TGTGCCAGTAGTCCGGGTGGGGAGACCCAGTACTTC,TRBV19,.,TRBJ2-5,once
CASSPSTDTQYF,TGTGCCAGCTCACCATCGACAGATACGCAGTATTTT,TRBV18,.,TRBJ2-3,.
CASSDSSQGANGYTF,TGTGCCAGCAGTGACTCGAGCCAGGGGGCTAATGGCTACACCTTC,TRBV6-4,TRBD1,TRBJ1-2,.
CASSQYPTGYLGLASTDTQYF,TGTGCCAGCAGCCAATATCCGACAGGGTATCTCGGACTAGCGAGCACAGATACGCAGTATTTT,TRBV14,TRBD2,TRBJ2-3,once
CASSLNRGQDTQYF,TGTGCCAGCAGCTTGAACAGGGGGCAGGATACGCAGTATTTT,TRBV11-3,TRBD1,TRBJ2-3,.
CASSSKGQGRTYEQYF,TGTGCCAGCAGCTCGAAGGGACAGGGGCGTACCTACGAGCAGTACTTC,TRBV5-4,TRBD1,TRBJ2-7,.
CASSQEAHYEQYF,TGCGCCAGCAGCCAAGAGGCTCACTACGAGCAGTACTTC,TRBV4-3,.,TRBJ2-7,.
CASSLAGGTAGNTIYF,TGTGCCAGCAGTTTGGCGGGTGGGACAGCAGGAAACACCATATATTTT,TRBV28,TRBD1,TRBJ1-3,.
CASSFSGGYNEQFF,TGTGCCAGCAGCTTCTCGGGGGGATACAATGAGCAGTTCTTC,TRBV11-3,TRBD2,TRBJ2-1,.
CASSYSQGTYEQYF,TGTGCCAGCAGTTACTCGCAGGGGACCTACGAGCAGTACTTC,TRBV6-5,.,TRBJ2-7,.
CASSVGQGAISGYEQYF,TGTGCCAGCAGTGTTGGACAGGGGGCTATATCTGGCTACGAGCAGTACTTC,TRBV6-1,TRBD1,TRBJ2-7,.
CASIRDIWGSGNTIYF,TGTGCCAGCATCAGGGACATTTGGGGCTCTGGAAACACCATATATTTT,TRBV2,.,TRBJ1-3,.
CASSPPTGEGYTF,TGTGCCAGCAGCCCTCCGACAGGGGAGGGCTACACCTTC,TRBV11-3,TRBD1,TRBJ1-2,once
CASSLAGVDTEAFF,TGTGCCAGCAGCTTAGCAGGGGTGGACACTGAAGCTTTCTTT,TRBV7-2,.,TRBJ1-1,.
CASRPRVSGELFF,TGTGCCAGCAGACCCAGGGTTTCGGGGGAACTGTTTTTT,TRBV12-3/TRBV12-4,.,TRBJ1-4,.
CASSSGTGPPNEKLFF,TGCGCCAGCAGCTCCGGGACAGGCCCCCCTAATGAAAAACTGTTTTTT,TRBV5-1,TRBD1,TRBJ1-4,.
CASSPGTAVPTDTQYF,TGCGCCAGCAGCCCGGGGACAGCCGTCCCCACGGATACGCAGTATTTT,TRBV5-1,TRBD1,TRBJ2-3,.
CASSQEGTVTYEQYF,TGTGCCAGCAGCCAAGAAGGGACAGTTACCTACGAGCAGTACTTC,TRBV4-2,TRBD1,TRBJ2-7,.
CATSRDRGTGSNQPQHF,TGTGCCACCAGCAGAGATCGGGGGACAGGGAGCAATCAGCCCCAGCATTTT,TRBV15,TRBD1,TRBJ1-5,.
CASSSAVANSPLHF,TGCGCCAGCAGTTCCGCCGTGGCTAATTCACCCCTCCACTTT,TRBV5-1,.,TRBJ1-6,few
CASSLVVGGIETQYF,TGTGCCAGCAGCTTAGTAGTAGGGGGTATAGAGACCCAGTACTTC,TRBV7-2,.,TRBJ2-5,once
CASSQDPGQGADTQYF,TGCGCCAGCAGCCAAGACCCCGGACAGGGGGCAGATACGCAGTATTTT,TRBV4-3,TRBD1,TRBJ2-3,few
CASSLTGEAHEQYF,TGCGCCAGCAGCTTGACAGGGGAGGCCCACGAGCAGTACTTC,TRBV5-1,.,TRBJ2-7,.